These 18 T cell receptor beta chains originate from one sample sequenced in a study of cytomegalovirus exposure and HLA in healthy donors. Profiled with immunoSEQ multiplex PCR; TCRdb holds only in-frame clones, not every one. The sample records approximately 57,000 clones, approximately 95% being singletons. The material sequenced was PBMCs. These receptors were obtained from a young woman in good health and CMV-seronegative.

V and J are TRBV4-1 and TRBJ2-5, with TRBD2 identical over 7 bases. This CDR3 has 13 amino acids. The germline CDR1 and CDR2 sequences are MGHRA and YSYEKL. J lost 10 bases, V lost 4 bases, and 9 bases had no gene match. The CDR3 loop reads CASSLAGRGGQYF. CDR3 nucleotides: TGCGCCAGCAGCCTCGCAGGGAGGGGTGGCCAGTACTTC.

V and J are TRBV5-6 and TRBJ1-4; D not certain. Per the germline V gene, CDR1 is SGHDT and CDR2 is YYEEEE. V shed 4 bases and J shed 7 bases, with 11 bases lying between them. The CDR3 is 13 amino acids. CDR3 nucleotides: TGTGCCAGCAGCGTCGGTGGGAGTGAAAAACTGTTTTTT. This codes for CASSVGGSEKLFF.

The sample holds one count of this clone. The J gene is TRBJ2-1, the V gene TRBV6-5, with D uncertain. V was clipped by 2 bases and J by 8 bases, with 13 bases between them. The CDR3 consists of 14 residues. The germline V gene encodes CDR1 MNHEY and CDR2 SVGAGI. The CDR3 loop reads CASSYARSFDEQFF. CDR3 DNA: TGTGCCAGCAGTTACGCCCGGAGTTTCGATGAGCAGTTCTTC.

The genes are TRBV2 and TRBJ1-2; D is perhaps TRBD1 (5 bases). Germline loops: CDR1 SNHLY, CDR2 FYNNEI. V lost 5 bases and J 7 bases, leaving 14 bases between the germline ends. The CDR3 consists of 13 residues. The CDR3 protein is CASSRAFTGGYTF. The CDR3 DNA is TGTGCCAGCAGTAGGGCCTTTACAGGTGGCTACACCTTC.

Only a few counts were recorded for this clone. V and J are TRBV29-1 and TRBJ1-2, with D unclear. Looked up from germline, CDR1 is SQVTM and CDR2 is ANQGSEA. V was trimmed by 4 bases and J by 0 bases, leaving 6 bases between them. This CDR3 has 12 residues. The CDR3 nucleotides read TGCAGCGTTGTGAGCGCTAACTATGGCTACACCTTC. This encodes CSVVSANYGYTF.

The J gene is TRBJ2-7, the V gene TRBV5-5; 9 bases map to TRBD2. Looked up from germline, CDR1 is SGHKS and CDR2 is YYEKEE (reference sequence). CDR3 length: 18 residues. Germline trimming cut 3 bases from V and 6 bases from J; bases unmatched to any gene: 19. In nucleotides, the CDR3 is TGTGCCAGCAGCTCAATAGCGGGAGTTAGAGCGTCGGAAGGCGAGCAGTACGTC. This sequence encodes CASSSIAGVRASEGEQYV.

CDR3 residues: CASSIRLAGGLYNEQFF. CDR3 nucleotides: TGTGCCAGCAGCATACGACTAGCGGGAGGCCTCTACAATGAGCAGTTCTTC. The chain uses TRBV7-2 and TRBJ2-1; 13 nucleotides agree with TRBD2. Germline trimming cut 5 bases from V and 3 bases from J; bases unmatched to any gene: 7. The germline V gene has CDR1 SGHTA and CDR2 FQGNSA. The CDR3 covers 17 residues.

This chain uses TRBV6-1 with TRBJ2-3, with 9 bases identical to TRBD2. The germline gives CDR1 MNHNS, CDR2 SASEGT. This CDR3 region has 15 residues. With 1 base clipped from V and 4 bases from J, the junction kept 3 bases outside the gene matches. CDR3 loop: CASSEEGLAPDTQYF. The CDR3 DNA is TGTGCCAGCAGTGAAGAGGGACTAGCCCCAGATACGCAGTATTTT.

This clone was counted a single time. The chain combines TRBV11-2 with TRBJ1-1, with 10 positions matching TRBD1. Unmatched junction bases numbered 4, after V lost 5 bases and J lost 4 bases. Germline CDR1 reads SGHAT; CDR2 reads FQNNGV. This CDR3 is built from 14 residues. In nucleotides, the CDR3 is TGTGCCAGCAGCCCGACAGGGGGCGGCACTGAAGCTTTCTTT. It is translated as CASSPTGGGTEAFF.

The chain couples TRBV29-1 to TRBJ1-4, with 9 bases matching TRBD1. Germline assignment: CDR1 SQVTM and CDR2 ANQGSEA. This CDR3 contains 13 residues. The trim removed 6 bases at V and 7 bases at J, leaving 6 bases unmatched. CDR3 DNA sequence: TGCAGCGTCGCCGGGACAGGGAGTGAAAAACTGTTTTTT. Translated, it gives CSVAGTGSEKLFF. The entire variable domain, with the rest obtained from reference TRBV29-1 and TRBJ1-4, is as follows: SAVISQKPSRDICQRGTSLTIQCQVDSQVTMMFWYRQQPGQSLTLIATANQGSEATYESGFVIDKFPISRPNLTFSTLTVSNMSPEDSSIYLCSVAGTGSEKLFFGSGTQLSVL.

The chain links TRBV7-2 to TRBJ2-2; 7 bases map to TRBD2. CDR3 length: 14 amino acids. Germline V CDR1 and CDR2: SGHTA, FQGNSA. V lost 4 bases, J lost 4 bases, and 3 bases stayed unmatched. The CDR3 sequence: CASSSSGFTGELFF. CDR3 DNA: TGTGCCAGCAGCTCTAGCGGATTCACCGGGGAGCTGTTTTTT.

The rearrangement joins TRBV9 to TRBJ2-2, with 10 bases aligning to TRBD1. CDR1 SGDLS and CDR2 YYNGEE come from the germline V gene. CDR3 length: 16 amino acids. Germline trimming cut 3 bases from V and 3 bases from J; bases unmatched to any gene: 5. This CDR3 reads CASSDGDRGHTGELFF. For the CDR3, the DNA is TGTGCCAGCAGCGATGGAGACAGGGGGCACACCGGGGAGCTGTTTTTT.

The V gene is TRBV15, the J gene TRBJ2-7, with 11 bases lining up with TRBD2. The J segment lost 5 bases and the V segment lost 0 bases, leaving 6 bases of the junction unmatched. This CDR3 is 16 amino acids long. Germline V gene sequence: CDR1 LNHNV, CDR2 YYDKDF (reference sequence). The CDR3 DNA reads as TGTGCCACCAGCAGAGATCTACTAGCGGGGGTGGACGAGCAGTACTTC. Its protein product is CATSRDLLAGVDEQYF.

The V gene is TRBV14, the J gene TRBJ2-5; D gene ambiguous. Trimming shortened V by 4 bases and J by 0 bases, and 3 bases separated the two germline ends. The V gene's germline CDR1 is SGHDN and CDR2 FVKESK. The CDR3 length is 12 residues. The DNA of the CDR3 is TGTGCCAGCAGCCCGTACCAAGAGACCCAGTACTTC. Translated: CASSPYQETQYF.

This clone showed up just a few times. The chain uses TRBV10-1 and TRBJ2-2; perhaps TRBD1 as D (5 bases). The CDR3 extends over 17 amino acids. The V end lost 3 bases, the J end lost 1 base, and 15 bases lay between the germline ends. Germline V gene lookup returns CDR1 WNHNN and CDR2 SYGVQD (reference sequence). CDR3 protein: CASSDSAVGQNTGELFF. The CDR3 DNA is TGCGCCAGCAGTGACTCGGCGGTCGGACAGAACACCGGGGAGCTGTTTTTT.

This clone showed up just once. The genes are TRBV19 and TRBJ2-1; TRBD2 agrees at 7 bases. CDR1 and CDR2 from the germline V gene are LNHDA and SQIVND (reference sequence). V gave up 1 base and J gave up 0 bases; unmatched junction bases: 3. CDR3 size: 16 residues. The CDR3 here is CASSIGGGPSYNEQFF. As DNA, the CDR3 is TGTGCCAGTAGTATAGGGGGAGGGCCCTCCTACAATGAGCAGTTCTTC.

The chain employs TRBV27 and TRBJ2-6, with 9 bases that match TRBD1. This CDR3 comprises 19 residues. V gave up 5 bases and J gave up 0 bases; unmatched junction bases: 11. The germline gives CDR1 MNHEY, CDR2 SMNVEV (reference sequence). CDR3 nucleotide sequence: TGTGCCAGCAGTCCCCGAACAGGGACAGGGAACTCTGGGGCCAACGTCCTGACTTTC. This translates into CASSPRTGTGNSGANVLTF.

V and J are TRBV30 and TRBJ2-2; 9 bases align to TRBD2. Germline V gene lookup returns CDR1 GTSNPN and CDR2 SVGIG (reference sequence). Unmatched junction bases numbered 5, after V lost 3 bases and J lost 3 bases. The CDR3 is made up of 15 amino acids. The CDR3 spells CAWSDIAGDTGELFF. The CDR3 DNA reads TGTGCCTGGAGCGACATAGCGGGAGACACCGGGGAGCTGTTTTTT.